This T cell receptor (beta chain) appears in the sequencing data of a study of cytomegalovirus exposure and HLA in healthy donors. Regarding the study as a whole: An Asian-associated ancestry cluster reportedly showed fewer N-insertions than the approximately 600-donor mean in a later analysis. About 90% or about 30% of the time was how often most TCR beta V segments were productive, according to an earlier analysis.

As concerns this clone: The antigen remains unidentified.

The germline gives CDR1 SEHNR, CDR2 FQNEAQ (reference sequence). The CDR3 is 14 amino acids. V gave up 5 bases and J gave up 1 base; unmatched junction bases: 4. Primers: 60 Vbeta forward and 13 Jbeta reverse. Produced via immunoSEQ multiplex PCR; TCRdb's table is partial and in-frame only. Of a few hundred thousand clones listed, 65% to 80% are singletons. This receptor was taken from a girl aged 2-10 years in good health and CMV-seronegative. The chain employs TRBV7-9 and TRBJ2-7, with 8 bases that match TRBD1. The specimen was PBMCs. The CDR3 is CASSTGGSSYEQYF. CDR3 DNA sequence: TGTGCCAGCAGCACAGGGGGATCTTCCTACGAGCAGTACTTC.